What follows describes a single T cell receptor beta chain. Patients were excluded for autoimmune disease history or systemic immunosuppression. The data originate from a study of OX40 agonist ivuxolimab in advanced cancers. In the study overall: Patients achieving partial responses numbered three: one hepatocellular carcinoma case and two cutaneous melanoma cases.

Only in-frame clones appear in the TCRdb table, and some are missing; sequencing was by immunoSEQ multiplex PCR. The sample lists about 77,000 clones; 83% were seen once. This sequence originates from an adult with an advanced solid tumor such as melanoma, head and neck, liver or kidney cancer. The input for sequencing was CD4+ or CD8+ T cells sorted from blood, taken in a trial of the OX40 agonist ivuxolimab.

The DNA for the CDR3 is TGTGCCACCAGCAGAGATGGGGGTAGGTGGGATCAGCCCCAGCATTTT. Encoded protein: CATSRDGGRWDQPQHF. The chain links TRBV15 to TRBJ1-5; possible D gene TRBD1, 5 bases. The CDR3 loop spans 16 amino acids. The V end lost 0 bases, the J end lost 5 bases, and 14 bases lay between the germline ends. Germline lookup yields CDR1 LNHNV and CDR2 YYDKDF (reference sequence).